This T cell receptor beta chain emerged from a study of Ad26.COV2.S vaccination and SARS-CoV-2 variants. Treatment defined: 15 to 20 received Ad26.COV2.S at low or high dose, single or two shots; 5 received placebo; per-sample allocation not given. Each sample was drawn 63 days after the first injection (of vaccine or placebo). This vaccine is an Ad26 vector that expresses the Wuhan-strain SARS-CoV-2 spike. Profiled with immunoSEQ multiplex PCR; TCRdb holds only in-frame clones, not every one. Among about 350,000 clones, 85% to 90% were seen once, and the ten largest hold approximately 5%. The length of the CDR3 is 15 residues. Germline V gene sequence: CDR1 LNHNV, CDR2 YYDKDF (reference sequence). V was trimmed by 5 bases and J by 0 bases, leaving 13 bases between them.

The TCR comes from a person between 18 and 60 years old who received the Ad26.COV2.S COVID-19 vaccine or a placebo. The chain joins TRBV15 to TRBJ1-2; D not resolved. Sequences were derived from peripheral blood, sampled in a trial of Ad26.COV2.S vaccine versus placebo. The CDR3 coding sequence is TGTGCCACCAGCGGCAGGACCAGAGCTAACTATGGCTACACCTTC. Protein product: CATSGRTRANYGYTF.